What follows are 18 T cell receptor beta chains derived from one specimen sequenced in a study of human T cells and chemical hapten exposure. In TCRdb, the RACE reads were re-called with MiXCR into one record per CDR3 protein. The table has some 380,000 distinct CDR3 sequences, approximately 5% seen once. The time point was: patch test 1, 2 weeks after DPC sensitization. This sample's treatment: therapeutic diphenylcyclopropenone sensitization with weekly scalp DPC. The sequenced sample was whole blood, obtained in connection with sensitization to the hapten diphenylcyclopropenone (DPC). These receptors came from a woman in her 50s with alopecia areata. Some clones in this sample may be carry-over from other donors' samples.

There are a few counts of this clonotype. This chain joins TRBV4-2 and TRBJ2-2; 8 bases line up with TRBD2. The trim removed 4 bases at V and 4 bases at J, leaving 8 bases unmatched. CDR1 LGHNA and CDR2 YNFKEQ come from the germline V gene. This CDR3 spans 16 amino acids. Here the CDR3 reads CASSRPGLGGTGELFF. Written as DNA, the CDR3 is TGTGCCAGCAGCCGCCCGGGACTAGGCGGCACCGGGGAGCTGTTTTTT.

This clonotype was recorded many times. The rearrangement links TRBV5-1 to TRBJ2-3; possible D gene TRBD2, 6 bases. Germline loops: CDR1 SGHRS, CDR2 YFSETQ. The CDR3 extends over 17 amino acids. V shed 2 bases and J shed 2 bases, with 18 bases lying between them. The CDR3 here is CASSFSVGSGITDTQYF. CDR3 coding DNA: TGCGCCAGCAGCTTCTCCGTTGGTAGCGGCATCACAGATACGCAGTATTTT.

V gene TRBV4-1 combines with J gene TRBJ2-7; 7 bases are a match to TRBD1. J lost 5 bases, V lost 2 bases, and 9 bases had no gene match. The germline V gene has CDR1 MGHRA and CDR2 YSYEKL. The CDR3 loop spans 15 amino acids. The CDR3 nucleotides read TGCGCCAGCAGCCAATTTCCCGGGACAGTGGACGAGCAGTACTTC. Its translation: CASSQFPGTVDEQYF.

The V and J genes are TRBV20-1 and TRBJ2-3, with D possibly being TRBD2 (6 bases). The CDR3 extends over 16 amino acids. Between the trimmed V and J ends, which lost 1 base and 0 bases, there was a span of 14 bases. The germline V gene has CDR1 DFQATT and CDR2 SNEGSKA (reference sequence). DNA for the CDR3: TGCAGTGCTAGAGGGGGGACTCCCACTAGCACAGATACGCAGTATTTT. It is translated as CSARGGTPTSTDTQYF.

This clonotype was seen ten or more times. The chain carries TRBV12-3 or TRBV12-4 and TRBJ1-2; D gene unclear. Trimming took 1 base from V and 2 from J, leaving 8 bases between them. The CDR3 sequence is 14 residues long. In nucleotides, the CDR3 is TGTGCCAGCAGTTTAGGGGATCAAAACTATGGCTACACCTTC. It is translated as CASSLGDQNYGYTF.

This clonotype came up a few times. The chain has TRBV6-5 and TRBJ1-2; the D is unclear. The ends were cut back, 5 bases at V and 5 bases at J, with 21 bases in the middle. The CDR3 has 16 amino acids. Looked up from germline, CDR1 is MNHEY and CDR2 is SVGAGI. CDR3 DNA: TGTGCCAGCAGTACCAACCCCGACCCCGCGGGGTATGGCTACACCTTC. Protein: CASSTNPDPAGYGYTF.

This clonotype was counted at least ten times. J is TRBJ2-3 and V is TRBV7-2; D is possibly TRBD2 (5 bases). V was clipped by 1 base and J by 4 bases, with 15 bases between them. Germline V lookup: CDR1 SGHTA, CDR2 FQGNSA. The CDR3 contains 16 residues. For the CDR3, the DNA is TGTGCCAGCAGCTTAGAGGGTACGGGATTCGCAGATACGCAGTATTTT. Translated: CASSLEGTGFADTQYF.

Ten or more counts support this clonotype. The rearrangement links TRBV10-3 to TRBJ2-3; D unclear. CDR1 is ENHRY, CDR2 SYGVKD, per germline. V lost 4 bases and J 0 bases, leaving 5 bases between the germline ends. CDR3 length equals 13 residues. The CDR3 DNA is TGTGCCATCAGTGTCGGGAGCACAGATACGCAGTATTTT. Translating gives CAISVGSTDTQYF.

The rearrangement joins TRBV5-6 to TRBJ2-1; D remains unclear. The CDR3 is 12 amino acids. Germline CDR1 and CDR2: SGHDT and YYEEEE. Trimming shortened V by 0 bases and J by 10 bases, and 8 bases separated the two germline ends. CDR3 protein: CASSLGFSEQFF. The CDR3 DNA follows: TGTGCCAGCAGCTTGGGCTTTTCCGAGCAGTTCTTC.

The V call is TRBV6-1, the J call TRBJ1-5; 11 bases agree with TRBD1. The CDR3 sequence is 20 residues long. In germline, CDR1 is MNHNS, CDR2 SASEGT. With V trimmed by 7 bases and J by 0 bases, 17 bases remained unmatched. CDR3 protein: CASTYTPGQGVLYSNQPQHF. CDR3 nucleotide sequence: TGTGCCAGCACCTACACCCCGGGACAGGGGGTCCTTTATAGCAATCAGCCCCAGCATTTT.

This clonotype turned up a few times. This sequence joins TRBV7-2 and TRBJ1-1; D is possibly TRBD1 (6 bases). The CDR3 spans 13 residues. Germline assignment: CDR1 SGHTA and CDR2 FQGNSA. V shed 7 bases and J shed 8 bases, with 17 bases lying between them. CDR3 protein: CASNNWGAGEAFF. The CDR3 DNA follows: TGTGCCAGCAACAACTGGGGGGCAGGGGAAGCTTTCTTT.

The rearrangement links TRBV28 to TRBJ1-1, with 9 bases that match TRBD1. J lost 3 bases, V lost 0 bases, and 5 bases had no gene match. The CDR3 runs 16 residues. CDR1 and CDR2 from the germline V gene are MDHEN and SYDVKM. CDR3 DNA sequence: TGTGCCAGCAGTTTATGGCACAGGGGGCTTGACACTGAAGCTTTCTTT. As protein: CASSLWHRGLDTEAFF.

This clonotype was counted ten times or more. The chain has TRBV7-9 and TRBJ1-1, with D uncertain. Between the trimmed V and J ends, which lost 1 base and 4 bases, there was a span of 10 bases. This CDR3 spans 14 amino acids. The germline gives CDR1 SEHNR, CDR2 FQNEAQ (reference sequence). CDR3 DNA: TGTGCCAGCAGCTTAGGTGGGCGGAGCACTGAAGCTTTCTTT. Translating it yields CASSLGGRSTEAFF.

This clonotype showed up many times. The chain joins TRBV29-1 to TRBJ2-3, with a tentative D call TRBD1 (5 bases). The germline gives CDR1 SQVTM, CDR2 ANQGSEA. V lost 4 bases, J lost 2 bases, and 10 bases lay in between. The CDR3 extends over 13 amino acids. CDR3 bases: TGCAGCGTTGGGGGCCGTAACACAGATACGCAGTATTTT. Translated, it gives CSVGGRNTDTQYF.

This clonotype was found many times. The germline gene is not matched at one end of the junction; a read error may be the cause. This chain uses TRBV20-1 with TRBJ2-1, with D perhaps matching TRBD2 (5 bases). The CDR3 consists of 14 residues. Germline assignment: CDR1 DFQATT and CDR2 SNEGSKA (reference sequence). Written as DNA, the CDR3 is TGCAGTGCTAGAGCCCTGACTACCTACACTGAGCAGTTCTTC. Translating it yields CSARALTTYTEQFF.

This clonotype was recorded many times. The V call is TRBV27, the J call TRBJ2-1, with 8 nucleotides matching TRBD1. V lost 6 bases, J lost 7 bases, and 5 bases stayed unmatched. Germline CDR1 and CDR2: MNHEY and SMNVEV (reference sequence). The CDR3 runs to 13 residues. The CDR3 protein is CASSRGRVNEQFF. The CDR3 DNA is TGTGCCAGCAGCAGGGGGCGCGTGAATGAGCAGTTCTTC.

This clonotype was observed at least ten times. The chain employs TRBV11-2 and TRBJ2-3; maybe TRBD2 (6 bases). The CDR3 covers 17 residues. In germline, CDR1 is SGHAT, CDR2 FQNNGV. V shed 4 bases and J shed 3 bases, with 20 bases lying between them. The CDR3 loop reads CASSSSGGMIGTDTQYF. For the CDR3, the DNA is TGTGCCAGCAGCTCCTCTGGCGGGATGATAGGTACAGATACGCAGTATTTT.

This clonotype was recorded many times. V usage is TRBV5-1 and J usage is TRBJ2-3; D is uncertain. CDR3 length: 14 amino acids. The V gene's germline CDR1 is SGHRS and CDR2 YFSETQ. V was cut by 4 bases and J by 1 base, with 10 bases left in between. Written as DNA, the CDR3 is TGCGCCAGCAGCACGGACGGCCGCACAGATACGCAGTATTTT. It translates to CASSTDGRTDTQYF. Filled out from reference TRBV5-1 and TRBJ2-3, the complete variable domain reads KAGVTQTPRYLIKTRGQQVTLSCSPISGHRSVSWYQQTPGQGLQFLFEYFSETQRNKGNFPGRFSGRQFSNSRSEMNVSTLELGDSALYLCASSTDGRTDTQYFGPGTRLTVL.